These 30 T cell receptor beta chains share one sample of origin, sequenced in a study of T cell clonotyping in hematopoietic cell transplantation. The data were produced by immunoSEQ multiplex PCR, yet TCRdb's version contains in-frame clones alone and is incomplete. The sample records 1,500 to 2,000 clones, about 81% being singletons. Specimen: PBMCs, collected 30 days after allogeneic stem cell transplant. These receptors originate from a male patient over 55 who had an allogeneic stem cell transplant, so the T cells may come from the graft donor. Some clones in this sample may be carry-over from other donors' samples.

This chain joins TRBV19 and TRBJ1-2, with TRBD1 as a possible D gene (6 bases). The CDR3 length is 14 residues. Deletions cut 4 bases from V and 4 bases from J, with 13 bases between. Germline V gene data show CDR1 as LNHDA and CDR2 as SQIVND (reference sequence). The CDR3, as DNA: TGTGCCAGTAGTACCTTGACAGGTGGCTATGGCTACACCTTC. It specifies CASSTLTGGYGYTF.

The V gene is TRBV5-1, the J gene TRBJ2-7; D is uncertain. CDR1 and CDR2 (germline): SGHRS, YFSETQ. The CDR3 contains 12 residues. V was trimmed by 4 bases and J by 6 bases, leaving 11 bases between them. The chain's CDR3 is CASSIRVGEQYF. Here the CDR3 DNA reads TGCGCCAGCAGCATCCGGGTGGGCGAGCAGTACTTC.

This chain links TRBV6-1 with TRBJ2-7; 8 bases agree with TRBD2. Trimming removed 4 bases from V and 4 bases from J; junction bases left unmatched: 12. This CDR3 has 16 residues. The germline V gene encodes CDR1 MNHNS and CDR2 SASEGT. CDR3: CASSARFGTSLYEQYF. Written as DNA, the CDR3 is TGTGCCAGCAGTGCGAGGTTTGGGACTAGTCTTTACGAGCAGTACTTC.

The chain couples TRBV5-1 to TRBJ2-5; D possibly matches TRBD1 or TRBD2 (5 bases each). CDR3 length: 14 residues. V was pared by 3 bases and J by 2 bases, with 11 bases between. Germline CDR1 is SGHRS and CDR2 is YFSETQ. The CDR3 nucleotides read TGCGCCAGCAGCTACCGGGACCAACAAGAGACCCAGTACTTC. It encodes CASSYRDQQETQYF.

The sample holds one count of this clone. The chain's CDR3 is CASSGGSNQPQHF. CDR3 in DNA: TGTGCCAGCAGCGGTGGTAGCAATCAGCCCCAGCATTTT. The chain carries TRBV27 and TRBJ1-5; D is undetermined. CDR3 size: 13 residues. Deletions cut 6 bases from V and 0 bases from J, with 6 bases between. Germline CDR1 and CDR2: MNHEY and SMNVEV (reference sequence).

The chain carries TRBV19 and TRBJ2-3, with 16 bases lining up with TRBD2. CDR3 size: 15 residues. Germline loops: CDR1 LNHDA, CDR2 SQIVND (reference sequence). Trimming at V came to 10 bases and at J to 4 bases, leaving 5 bases not matched to a gene. CDR3 bases: TGTGCCACCGCCGGGACTAGCGGGAGGGCAGATACGCAGTATTTT. Protein product: CATAGTSGRADTQYF.

This chain uses TRBV9 with TRBJ2-2; 7 nucleotides agree with TRBD1. Losses at the gene ends were 2 bases for V and 2 bases for J; bases not matched to a gene: 6. The CDR3 is made up of 16 amino acids. Germline CDR1 and CDR2: SGDLS and YYNGEE. CDR3 residues: CASSVPGTANTGELFF. The CDR3 DNA reads TGTGCCAGCAGCGTCCCAGGGACAGCCAACACCGGGGAGCTGTTTTTT. Looking up the rest from reference TRBV9 and TRBJ2-2 gives the full variable domain: DSGVTQTPKHLITATGQRVTLRCSPRSGDLSVYWYQQSLDQGLQFLIQYYNGEERAKGNILERFSAQQFPDLHSELNLSSLELGDSALYFCASSVPGTANTGELFFGEGSRLTVL.

This sequence joins TRBV7-3 and TRBJ2-1, with TRBD2 identical over 8 bases. The junction had 11 bases not matched to a gene; V was cut back by 5 bases and J by 8 bases. The germline V gene has CDR1 SGHTA and CDR2 FQGTGA. The CDR3 sequence is 15 residues long. The CDR3 protein is CASSGWTSRGYEQFF. CDR3 in DNA: TGTGCCAGCAGCGGTTGGACTAGCAGAGGGTATGAGCAGTTCTTC.

As concerns this clone: A junction boundary mismatches the germline segment, possibly from a read error. The J gene is TRBJ2-7, the V gene TRBV7-9; D is possibly TRBD2 (5 bases). The CDR3 covers 12 residues. The V gene's germline CDR1 is SEHNR and CDR2 FQNEAQ (reference sequence). CDR3 nucleotide sequence: TGTGCCAGCAGCTTTGATTTGGGCAGGCGGGACTTC. It encodes CASSFDLGRRDF.

This chain uses TRBV5-1 with TRBJ1-1; no clear D. Trimming shortened V by 0 bases and J by 6 bases, and 15 bases separated the two germline ends. Germline CDR1 SGHRS, CDR2 YFSETQ. The length of the CDR3 is 15 residues. The CDR3 is CASSLGYRTIAEAFF. CDR3 sequence (DNA): TGCGCCAGCAGCTTGGGGTACAGAACAATAGCTGAAGCTTTCTTT.

This sequence joins TRBV4-3 and TRBJ2-5; D possibly corresponds to TRBD2 (6 bases). CDR1 and CDR2 (germline): LGHNA, YSLEER. V gave up 3 bases and J gave up 2 bases, with 16 bases separating them. The CDR3 runs to 16 residues. The CDR3 DNA is TGCGCCAGCAGCCAGGGCTTAGCGGCTAGACAAGAGACCCAGTACTTC. This translates into CASSQGLAARQETQYF.

The V and J genes are TRBV30 and TRBJ2-1; D unresolved. CDR3 length: 12 amino acids. Germline lookup yields CDR1 GTSNPN and CDR2 SVGIG (reference sequence). Trimming pared 1 base from V and 10 bases from J, leaving 11 bases between. CDR3 DNA sequence: TGTGCCTGGAGTGCCCAGATGTGGGAGCAGTTCTTC. Translated, it gives CAWSAQMWEQFF. Full variable domain (rest looked up from reference TRBV30 and TRBJ2-1): SQTIHQWPATLVQPVGSPLSLECTVEGTSNPNLYWYRQAAGRGLQLLFYSVGIGQISSEVPQNLSASRPQDRQFILSSKKLLLSDSGFYLCAWSAQMWEQFFGPGTRLTVL.

This chain joins TRBV27 and TRBJ2-7; weak D call: TRBD1 (7 bases). CDR1 is MNHEY, CDR2 SMNVEV, per germline (reference sequence). The CDR3 has 16 residues. The V end was cut by 6 bases, the J end by 5 bases, with 23 bases between. CDR3 in DNA: TGTGCCAGCAGCACCACCTCGACAGGGACTCGGAACGAGCAGTACTTC. Translated: CASSTTSTGTRNEQYF.

This chain connects TRBV11-2 to TRBJ1-6, with D unresolved. Trimming removed 4 bases at V and 8 bases at J, with 15 bases between. The CDR3 sequence is 15 residues long. Germline V lookup: CDR1 SGHAT, CDR2 FQNNGV. The CDR3 spells CASSSYYLRHSPLHF. DNA for the CDR3: TGTGCCAGCAGCTCCTACTACCTGCGGCATTCACCCCTCCACTTT.

Of note for this clone: At the DNA level, this CDR3 is encoded by other sequences in the same sample as well. The V call is TRBV7-9, the J call TRBJ2-1; 10 nucleotides align to TRBD2. The CDR3 has 18 residues. The germline CDR1 and CDR2 sequences are SEHNR and FQNEAQ (reference sequence). V shed 1 base and J 3 bases; nucleotides not matched to a gene: 9. The CDR3 loop is CASSLELAGGLIYNEQFF. The CDR3 DNA sequence: TGTGCCAGCAGCTTAGAATTAGCGGGGGGCCTCATCTACAATGAGCAGTTCTTC.

The rearrangement uses TRBV5-1 and TRBJ2-7; 9 positions agree with TRBD1. The CDR3 is made up of 15 amino acids. Looked up from germline, CDR1 is SGHRS and CDR2 is YFSETQ. With 7 bases clipped from V and 1 base from J, the junction kept 9 bases outside the gene matches. The CDR3 nucleotides are TGCGCCAGCCGACTCGGACAGGGGTTTTCCTACGAGCAGTACTTC. Translation gives CASRLGQGFSYEQYF.

This sequence joins TRBV27 and TRBJ2-2, with 13 bases identical to TRBD2. This CDR3 is built from 17 residues. Germline CDR1 MNHEY, CDR2 SMNVEV (reference sequence). V lost 6 bases, J lost 0 bases, and 4 bases stayed unmatched. CDR3 region: CASSSTSGGTNTGELFF. The CDR3 bases are TGTGCCAGCAGCTCGACTAGCGGGGGGACGAACACCGGGGAGCTGTTTTTT.

The chain uses TRBV5-6 and TRBJ2-7, with D possibly TRBD2 on 5 matching bases. CDR1 and CDR2 from the germline V gene are SGHDT and YYEEEE. V lost 0 bases to trimming and J lost 7 bases, with 14 bases between them. The CDR3 covers 14 residues. The CDR3 protein is CASSLAVGMGEQYF. The CDR3 coding sequence is TGTGCCAGCAGCTTGGCCGTCGGGATGGGGGAGCAGTACTTC.

This rearrangement joins TRBV25-1 to TRBJ1-4; tentatively, D is TRBD1 (6 bases). V shed 4 bases and J shed 1 base, with 10 bases lying between them. CDR1 MGHDK and CDR2 SYGVNS come from the germline V gene. The CDR3 sequence is 15 residues long. The CDR3 sequence: CASSVPRGTNEKLFF. Here the CDR3 DNA reads TGTGCCAGCAGTGTGCCCAGGGGAACTAATGAAAAACTGTTTTTT.

This chain connects TRBV30 to TRBJ2-5; D unresolved. Trimming removed 5 bases at V and 0 bases at J, with 13 bases between. This CDR3 comprises 14 residues. Germline V CDR1 and CDR2: GTSNPN, SVGIG (reference sequence). CDR3 DNA sequence: TGTGCCTGGTCGTGGGAAGGATACCAAGAGACCCAGTACTTC. As protein: CAWSWEGYQETQYF.

This clone has only one observation. The gene calls are TRBV6-5 and TRBJ2-7; TRBD2 matches at 7 bases. The CDR3 consists of 16 residues. Germline trimming cut 0 bases from V and 6 bases from J; bases unmatched to any gene: 11. Germline CDR1 and CDR2: MNHEY and SVGAGI. CDR3 sequence: CASSYSREAEAGEQYF. The DNA for the CDR3 is TGTGCCAGCAGTTACTCACGGGAGGCCGAGGCGGGCGAGCAGTACTTC.

The chain has TRBV5-6 and TRBJ2-7; 8 bases fit TRBD1. Germline CDR1 SGHDT, CDR2 YYEEEE. CDR3 length: 15 residues. The V segment lost 4 bases and the J segment 2 bases; nucleotides outside the gene matches: 8. In DNA, the CDR3 is TGTGCCAGCAGCCCAAGGGACAGGACAACCTACGAGCAGTACTTC. This translates into CASSPRDRTTYEQYF.

The chain is built from TRBV6-5 and TRBJ2-7; 16 nucleotides line up with TRBD2. This CDR3 spans 16 amino acids. Trimming at V came to 2 bases and at J to 9 bases, leaving 7 bases not matched to a gene. Germline V lookup: CDR1 MNHEY, CDR2 SVGAGI. The CDR3 DNA reads TGTGCCAGCAGTTACGCAGGGACTAGCGGGAGGGCCTGGCAGTACTTC. This encodes CASSYAGTSGRAWQYF.

This chain joins TRBV18 and TRBJ1-5, with D tentatively TRBD1 (5 bases). V was cut by 3 bases and J by 3 bases, with 12 bases left in between. Germline V gene data show CDR1 as KGHSH and CDR2 as LQKENI. The CDR3 spans 15 residues. The CDR3 sequence: CASSPSQGPNQPQHF. In DNA, the CDR3 is TGTGCCAGCTCACCTTCCCAGGGACCCAATCAGCCCCAGCATTTT.

This chain joins TRBV30 and TRBJ1-1; D is ambiguous. Germline loops: CDR1 GTSNPN, CDR2 SVGIG (reference sequence). There are 12 residues in the CDR3. V gave up 3 bases and J gave up 14 bases, with 19 bases separating them. CDR3 nucleotide sequence: TGTGCCTGGAGGGTTTACTCACAGCCAGCCTTCTTT. Encoded protein: CAWRVYSQPAFF. The entire variable domain, with the rest obtained from reference TRBV30 and TRBJ1-1, is as follows: SQTIHQWPATLVQPVGSPLSLECTVEGTSNPNLYWYRQAAGRGLQLLFYSVGIGQISSEVPQNLSASRPQDRQFILSSKKLLLSDSGFYLCAWRVYSQPAFFGQGTRLTVV.

The chain employs TRBV30 and TRBJ1-1, with TRBD1 matching 7 bases. With V trimmed by 3 bases and J by 6 bases, 10 bases remained unmatched. The CDR3 has 14 residues. CDR1 is GTSNPN and CDR2 is SVGIG in the germline V gene (reference sequence). The CDR3 bases are TGTGCCTGGAGCCCCAGGGGGTCGGACGCTGAAGCTTTCTTT. Translating it yields CAWSPRGSDAEAFF.

In its sample, this clone was seen a few times. The rearrangement uses TRBV27 and TRBJ2-2; 9 bases map to TRBD2. V dropped 1 base and J dropped 7; count of bases not matched to a gene: 13. In germline, CDR1 is MNHEY, CDR2 SMNVEV (reference sequence). The CDR3 spans 18 residues. The CDR3 here is CASSLFASGAPLGGELFF. CDR3 DNA: TGTGCCAGCAGTTTATTCGCTAGCGGGGCACCCCTGGGCGGGGAGCTGTTTTTT.

This clone has only one observation. V is TRBV4-3 and J is TRBJ1-1; D call uncertain. From germline, CDR1 is LGHNA and CDR2 YSLEER. V was clipped by 4 bases and J by 8 bases, with 17 bases between them. The CDR3 sequence is 14 residues long. CDR3 coding DNA: TGCGCCAGCAGCCCTCTTGCCGGATCCAAAGAAGCTTTCTTT. Translation: CASSPLAGSKEAFF.

This clone appeared a single time. V gene TRBV30 combines with J gene TRBJ2-5, with a possible D match to TRBD2 (6 bases). Germline CDR1 is GTSNPN and CDR2 is SVGIG (reference sequence). The V and J ends lost 2 bases and 3 bases respectively, with 10 bases between them. The CDR3 has 13 residues. The CDR3 is CAWSLGLEETQYF. The CDR3 region has the DNA TGTGCCTGGAGTCTGGGACTTGAAGAGACCCAGTACTTC.

The rearrangement joins TRBV30 to TRBJ2-1; perhaps TRBD1 as D (5 bases). Germline CDR1 reads GTSNPN; CDR2 reads SVGIG (reference sequence). Trimming pared 3 bases from V and 3 bases from J, leaving 12 bases between. The CDR3 runs 14 residues. The CDR3 reads CAWRDPRDYNEQFF. Here the CDR3 DNA reads TGTGCCTGGAGGGACCCCAGGGACTACAATGAGCAGTTCTTC.